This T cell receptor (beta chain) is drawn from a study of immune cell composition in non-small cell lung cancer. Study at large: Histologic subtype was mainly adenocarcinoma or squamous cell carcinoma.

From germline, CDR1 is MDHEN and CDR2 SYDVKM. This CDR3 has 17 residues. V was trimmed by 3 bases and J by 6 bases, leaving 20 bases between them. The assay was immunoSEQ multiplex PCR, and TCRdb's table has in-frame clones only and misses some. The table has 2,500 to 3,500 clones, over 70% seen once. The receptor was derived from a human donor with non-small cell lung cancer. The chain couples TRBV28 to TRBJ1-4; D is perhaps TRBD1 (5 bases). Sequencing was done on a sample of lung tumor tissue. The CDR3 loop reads CASSFSGSSTFHEKLFF. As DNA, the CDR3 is TGTGCCAGCAGTTTTTCAGGGTCCTCTACCTTCCATGAAAAACTGTTTTTT.